This T cell receptor (beta chain) was observed in a study of T-cell reconstitution after alpha-beta-depleted transplantation in children. This CDR3 contains 15 residues. Trimming removed 1 base from V and 3 bases from J, with 13 bases in between. Germline V CDR1 and CDR2: LNHNV, YYDKDF (reference sequence). About this clonotype itself: Its cognate antigen is unknown.

Preparing the TCRbeta library involved the use of unique molecular identifiers. A single record per CDR3 protein comes from TCRdb applying MiXCR to the PCR reads. The repertoire holds 530,000 or so distinct CDR3 sequences, with 25% to 30% as singletons. Study findings and constraints: Hyperexpanded clones declined; after one year, newly produced T cells mostly supplied diversity. TCRbeta diversity was high at day 60 in some patients (a result of surviving recipient T cells and thymic progenitors).

The material was PBMCs, obtained before TCRalphabeta/CD19-depleted stem cell transplant. The rearrangement links TRBV15 to TRBJ2-7; TRBD2 might be the D (5 bases). This TCR came from a boy under three years old with Wiskott-Aldrich syndrome, due to receive a stem cell transplant. The CDR3 region has the DNA TGTGCCACCAGCAGAGGGGAAGACTACTACTACGAGCAGTACTTC. Its translation: CATSRGEDYYYEQYF. The full variable domain, in which reference TRBV15 and TRBJ2-7 provide the parts outside the CDR3, is DAMVIQNPRYQVTQFGKPVTLSCSQTLNHNVMYWYQQKSSQAPKLLFHYYDKDFNNEADTPDNFQSRRPNTSFCFLDIRSPGLGDTAMYLCATSRGEDYYYEQYFGPGTRLTVT.